A single T cell receptor beta chain is shown here with its context. This entry belongs to a study of blood T cell repertoires in COVID-19. Study-level information: The United States, Italy and Spain were the sources of the acute and convalescent COVID-19 samples. The cDNA or gDNA used as material had been derived from T cells, B-cell-depleted T cells, or PBMCs.

TCRdb keeps only in-frame clones here, not all; method: immunoSEQ multiplex PCR. The sample yields some 300,000 clones, about nine tenths seen once. Assignment of participants to cohorts was predicated upon participant-reported clinical history. The ends lost 0 bases at V and 5 bases at J; junction bases unmatched: 9. The germline CDR1 and CDR2 sequences are SGHNT and YYREEE (reference sequence). The CDR3 consists of 16 residues. V usage is TRBV5-4 and J usage is TRBJ1-1; 8 nucleotides agree with TRBD1. Sequencing used PBMCs or T cells enriched from blood (not recorded which). The receptor was isolated from a woman between 50 and 59 years old who had been exposed to COVID-19. The CDR3 reads CASSLGQGATGTEAFF. The CDR3 coding sequence is TGTGCCAGCAGCTTGGGGCAGGGGGCCACGGGAACTGAAGCTTTCTTT.